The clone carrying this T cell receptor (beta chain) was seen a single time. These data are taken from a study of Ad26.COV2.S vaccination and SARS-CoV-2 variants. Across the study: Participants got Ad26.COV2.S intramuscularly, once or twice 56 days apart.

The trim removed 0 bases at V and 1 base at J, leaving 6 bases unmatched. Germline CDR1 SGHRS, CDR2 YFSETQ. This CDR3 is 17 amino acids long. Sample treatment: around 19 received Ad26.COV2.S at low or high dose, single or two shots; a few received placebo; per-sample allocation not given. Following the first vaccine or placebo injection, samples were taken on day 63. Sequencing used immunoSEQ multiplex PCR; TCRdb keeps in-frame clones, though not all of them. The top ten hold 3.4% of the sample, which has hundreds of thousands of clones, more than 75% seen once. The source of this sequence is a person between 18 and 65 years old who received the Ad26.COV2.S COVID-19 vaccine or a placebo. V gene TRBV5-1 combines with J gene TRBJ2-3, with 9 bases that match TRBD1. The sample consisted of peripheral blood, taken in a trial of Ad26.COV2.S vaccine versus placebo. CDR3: CASSLAYTGGGTDTQYF. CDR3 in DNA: TGCGCCAGCAGCTTGGCCTACACAGGGGGCGGCACAGATACGCAGTATTTT. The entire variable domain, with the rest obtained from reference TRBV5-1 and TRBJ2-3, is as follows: KAGVTQTPRYLIKTRGQQVTLSCSPISGHRSVSWYQQTPGQGLQFLFEYFSETQRNKGNFPGRFSGRQFSNSRSEMNVSTLELGDSALYLCASSLAYTGGGTDTQYFGPGTRLTVL.